This is a list of T cell receptor beta chains from one sample in a study of spatial heterogeneity in lung cancer. TCRdb reprocessed the 5' RACE reads via MiXCR and lists one record per CDR3 protein. The data hold approximately 70,000 distinct CDR3 sequences, with about 8.2% observed a single time. The sample consisted of PBMCs, taken at follow-up. All receptors come from a female donor with early-stage non-small cell lung cancer. Each CDR3 is given with its conserved first and last residue. The D gene is left open where the match is weak. Size is stated for part of the rows, as once, few or many counts, or as a class when the clone is expanded.

v_gene,j_gene,d_gene,abundance,CDR3aa,CDR3nt
TRBV12-3/TRBV12-4,TRBJ2-7,NA,few,CASDGGASSYEQYF,TGTGCCAGCGACGGCGGGGCGAGCTCCTACGAGCAGTACTTC
TRBV29-1,TRBJ2-1,NA,many,CSVDFRHLEQFF,TGCAGCGTTGATTTCAGACATTTAGAGCAGTTCTTC
TRBV6-5,TRBJ2-3,NA,NA,CASSYSIGADTQYF,TGTGCCAGCAGTTACTCGATTGGCGCAGATACGCAGTATTTT
TRBV5-1,TRBJ2-2,TRBD2,many,CASSEGLAVGELFF,TGCGCCAGCAGCGAGGGACTAGCGGTGGGGGAGCTGTTTTTT
TRBV7-9,TRBJ1-2,NA,many,CASSLARSSNYGYTF,TGTGCCAGCAGCTTAGCGCGTAGTTCCAACTATGGCTACACCTTC
TRBV6-5,TRBJ1-5,NA,few,CASSTTGRKASQPQHF,TGTGCCAGCAGTACTACAGGACGAAAAGCTTCTCAGCCCCAGCATTTT
TRBV2,TRBJ2-1,TRBD2,NA,CASSEWTSGEQFF,TGTGCCAGCAGTGAATGGACTAGTGGTGAGCAGTTCTTC
TRBV12-3/TRBV12-4,TRBJ2-7,NA,many,CASSLGENLNVKQYF,TGTGCCAGCAGTTTAGGCGAAAACCTAAATGTAAAGCAGTACTTC
TRBV7-2,TRBJ2-1,NA,NA,CASSSGQVDEQFF,TGTGCCAGCAGCTCGGGGCAGGTGGACGAGCAGTTCTTC
TRBV18,TRBJ1-5,NA,few,CASSPRGDQPQHF,TGTGCCAGCTCACCAAGAGGGGATCAGCCCCAGCATTTT
TRBV30,TRBJ2-5,NA,many,CAWSVKGAGGQETQYF,TGTGCCTGGAGTGTCAAAGGGGCTGGAGGACAAGAGACCCAGTACTTC
TRBV20-1,TRBJ2-2,TRBD2,NA,CSARDLRGRAAGELFF,TGCAGTGCTAGAGATTTGCGCGGGAGGGCCGCCGGGGAGCTGTTTTTT
TRBV2,TRBJ1-4,NA,many,CARGLGGAGEKLFF,TGTGCCAGAGGCCTGGGGGGGGCTGGTGAAAAACTGTTTTTT
TRBV2,TRBJ2-2,NA,NA,CASKEGSNTGELFF,TGTGCCAGCAAGGAGGGGAGTAACACCGGGGAGCTGTTTTTT
TRBV5-1,TRBJ2-5,TRBD1,many,CASSLYRGNEETQYF,TGCGCCAGCAGCTTGTACAGGGGAAATGAAGAGACCCAGTACTTC
TRBV20-1,TRBJ2-3,NA,many,CSAPLGTTSTDTQYF,TGCAGTGCCCCCTTGGGGACCACTAGCACAGATACGCAGTATTTT
TRBV7-8,TRBJ2-5,TRBD2,many,CASSLNGGGVETQYF,TGTGCCAGCAGCTTAAACGGCGGGGGAGTGGAGACCCAGTACTTC
TRBV7-3,TRBJ2-3,NA,few,CASSSSAPSTDTQYF,TGTGCCAGCAGCTCTAGCGCGCCTAGCACAGATACGCAGTATTTT
TRBV11-3,TRBJ2-5,NA,NA,CASSFGALETQYF,TGTGCCAGCAGCTTTGGAGCGCTAGAGACCCAGTACTTC
TRBV6-6,TRBJ2-3,NA,many,CASSPSRTRSADTQYF,TGTGCCAGCAGTCCCTCCCGGACAAGGTCAGCAGATACGCAGTATTTT
TRBV2,TRBJ2-3,TRBD2,many,CATRAAGATDTQYF,TGTGCCACCAGGGCAGCGGGAGCGACAGATACGCAGTATTTT
TRBV30,TRBJ1-2,NA,many,CAWSVFRVVTGNYGYTF,TGTGCCTGGAGTGTATTCCGAGTTGTTACAGGGAACTACGGCTACACCTTC
TRBV5-1,TRBJ2-1,TRBD1,few,CASSGRYTRDRGSNEQFF,TGCGCCAGCAGCGGGAGGTATACCCGGGACAGGGGGTCCAATGAGCAGTTCTTC
TRBV14,TRBJ2-7,TRBD1,NA,CASSQRTGGGLAAITDEQYF,TGTGCCAGCAGCCAGAGGACAGGGGGAGGACTAGCAGCTATTACGGACGAGCAGTACTTC
TRBV20-1,TRBJ2-5,TRBD1,many,CSARGTGVETQYF,TGCAGTGCTAGAGGAACAGGGGTAGAGACCCAGTACTTC
TRBV4-2,TRBJ1-5,TRBD1,NA,CASSQAIGTGGYQPQHF,TGTGCCAGCAGCCAAGCTATTGGGACAGGGGGTTATCAGCCCCAGCATTTT
TRBV18,TRBJ1-5,NA,many,CASSYQEGGLGPQHF,TGTGCCAGCTCTTACCAAGAGGGAGGCCTCGGGCCCCAGCATTTT
TRBV6-6,TRBJ1-1,NA,NA,CATYAMNTEAFF,TGTGCCACATACGCCATGAACACTGAAGCTTTCTTT
TRBV11-1,TRBJ2-7,TRBD1,many,CASGWDRAYEQYF,TGTGCCAGTGGTTGGGACAGGGCCTACGAGCAGTACTTC
TRBV28,TRBJ2-7,NA,many,CASSLFGENRYEQYF,TGTGCCAGCAGTTTATTCGGGGAGAACCGCTACGAGCAGTACTTC
TRBV28,TRBJ2-5,NA,NA,CASSPADSQGTQYF,TGTGCCAGCAGCCCAGCAGACTCTCAAGGGACCCAGTACTTC
TRBV10-3,TRBJ1-5,NA,NA,CAISESGSSRGNQPQHF,TGTGCCATCAGTGAGTCCGGAAGCTCCAGGGGAAATCAGCCCCAGCATTTT
TRBV29-1,TRBJ1-2,TRBD1,few,CSTGDSNYGYTF,TGCAGCACCGGGGACAGCAACTATGGCTACACCTTC
TRBV13,TRBJ2-7,TRBD1,NA,CASSLGLGTGYEQYF,TGTGCCAGCAGCTTAGGCCTGGGGACAGGGTACGAGCAGTACTTC
TRBV5-1,TRBJ2-2,NA,NA,CASTHQGSNTGELFF,TGCGCCAGCACCCACCAAGGGTCGAACACCGGGGAGCTGTTTTTT